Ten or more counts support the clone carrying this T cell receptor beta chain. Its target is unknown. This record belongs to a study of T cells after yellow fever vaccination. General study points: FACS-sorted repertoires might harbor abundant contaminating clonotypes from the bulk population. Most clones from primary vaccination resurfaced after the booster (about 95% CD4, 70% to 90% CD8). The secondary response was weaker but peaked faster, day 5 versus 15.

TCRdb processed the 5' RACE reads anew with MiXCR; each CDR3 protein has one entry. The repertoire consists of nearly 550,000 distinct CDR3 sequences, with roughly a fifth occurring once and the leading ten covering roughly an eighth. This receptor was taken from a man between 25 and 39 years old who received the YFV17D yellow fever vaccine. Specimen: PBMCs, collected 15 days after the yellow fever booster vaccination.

The CDR3 bases are TGTGCCAGCAGTTTTGGAACAGTCCAAGAGACCCAGTACTTC. Protein sequence: CASSFGTVQETQYF. J is TRBJ2-5 and V is TRBV12-3 or TRBV12-4; D ambiguous. V lost 3 bases and J lost 1, with 9 bases in between. The CDR3 spans 14 residues.